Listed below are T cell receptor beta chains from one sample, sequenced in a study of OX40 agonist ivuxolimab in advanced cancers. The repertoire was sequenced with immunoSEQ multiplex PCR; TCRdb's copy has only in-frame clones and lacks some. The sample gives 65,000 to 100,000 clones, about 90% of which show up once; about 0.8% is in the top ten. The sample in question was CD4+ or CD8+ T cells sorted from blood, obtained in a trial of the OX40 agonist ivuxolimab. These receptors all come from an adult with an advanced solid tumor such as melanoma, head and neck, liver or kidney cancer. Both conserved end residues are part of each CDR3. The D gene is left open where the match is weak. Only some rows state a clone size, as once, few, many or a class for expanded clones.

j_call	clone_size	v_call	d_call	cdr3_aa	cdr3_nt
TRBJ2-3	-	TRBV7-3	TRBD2	CASSSGLAGDTDTQYF	TGTGCCAGCAGCTCCGGACTAGCGGGAGACACAGATACGCAGTATTTT
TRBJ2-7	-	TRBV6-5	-	CASSYGQGTYEQYF	TGTGCCAGCAGTTACGGCCAGGGGACCTACGAGCAGTACTTC
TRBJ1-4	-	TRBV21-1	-	CASSNLDRTATNEKLFF	TGTGCCAGCAGCAACCTGGACAGGACTGCAACTAATGAAAAACTGTTTTTT
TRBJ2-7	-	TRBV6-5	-	CASSQNEQYF	TGTGCCAGCAGTCAAAACGAGCAGTACTTC
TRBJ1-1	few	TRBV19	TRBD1	CASSTRTGEAFF	TGTGCCAGTAGTACGCGGACAGGAGAAGCTTTCTTT
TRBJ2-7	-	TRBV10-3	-	CAISDPGGAGRYEQYF	TGTGCCATCAGTGACCCTGGGGGGGCGGGGAGGTACGAGCAGTACTTC
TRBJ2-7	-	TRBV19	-	CASSITGSVDEQYF	TGTGCCAGTAGTATAACAGGTAGTGTGGACGAGCAGTACTTC
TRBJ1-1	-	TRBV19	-	CASSIEKGTDMNTEAFF	TGTGCCAGTAGTATAGAAAAGGGGACGGATATGAACACTGAAGCTTTCTTT
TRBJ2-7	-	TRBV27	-	CASRDSGRDEQYF	TGTGCCAGCAGAGATTCGGGCCGAGACGAGCAGTACTTC
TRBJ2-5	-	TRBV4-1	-	CASSRLPGTPAFQETQYF	TGCGCCAGCAGCCGACTTCCCGGGACCCCGGCATTCCAAGAGACCCAGTACTTC
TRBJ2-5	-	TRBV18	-	CASSPGREETQYF	TGTGCCAGCTCACCAGGCAGGGAGGAGACCCAGTACTTC
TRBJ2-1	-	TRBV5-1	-	CASSLRGTRSSYNEQFF	TGCGCCAGCAGCCTACGAGGGACTCGGAGCTCCTACAATGAGCAGTTCTTC
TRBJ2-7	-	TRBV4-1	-	CASSQDRKAWTDTYEQYF	TGCGCCAGCAGCCAAGATCGAAAGGCGTGGACTGATACCTACGAGCAGTACTTC
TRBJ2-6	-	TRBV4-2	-	CASSPRLFSGANVLTF	TGTGCCAGCAGCCCTCGACTCTTTTCTGGGGCCAACGTCCTGACTTTC
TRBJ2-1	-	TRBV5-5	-	CASSLRGDSSYNEQFF	TGTGCCAGCAGCTTAAGGGGGGACAGCTCCTACAATGAGCAGTTCTTC
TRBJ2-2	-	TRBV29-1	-	CSVRGGFANTGELFF	TGCAGCGTGAGGGGAGGATTCGCGAACACCGGGGAGCTGTTTTTT
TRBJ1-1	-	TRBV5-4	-	CASSLSQADTEAFF	TGTGCCAGCAGCTTGAGCCAGGCGGACACTGAAGCTTTCTTT